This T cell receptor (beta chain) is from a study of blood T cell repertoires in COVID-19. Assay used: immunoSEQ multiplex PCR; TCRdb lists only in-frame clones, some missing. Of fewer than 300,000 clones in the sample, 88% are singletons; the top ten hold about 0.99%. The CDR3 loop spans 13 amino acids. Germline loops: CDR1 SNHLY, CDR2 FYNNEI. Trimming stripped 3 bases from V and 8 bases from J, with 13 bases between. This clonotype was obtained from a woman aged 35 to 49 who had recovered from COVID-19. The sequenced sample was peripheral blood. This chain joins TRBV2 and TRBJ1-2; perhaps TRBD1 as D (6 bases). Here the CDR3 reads CASSEGALQGYTF. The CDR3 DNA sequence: TGTGCCAGCAGTGAGGGGGCCCTCCAGGGCTACACCTTC.